The T cell receptor (beta chain) under discussion was sequenced for a study of cytomegalovirus exposure and HLA in healthy donors. Findings and limits, study-wide: With later analysis, a missense DCLRE1C variant became linked to TCR beta V- and J-gene trimming.

Participants comprised healthy donors of bone marrow. Amplification used 60 Vbeta primers and 13 Jbeta primers. The table came from immunoSEQ multiplex PCR; TCRdb's copy has only in-frame clones and leaves some out. The sample lists about 200,000 clones, roughly 77% occurring once. About this clone: The target antigen is unknown.

The germline gives CDR1 LGHNA, CDR2 YNFKEQ. Trimming left V 1 base short and J 6 bases short, with 10 bases between. The CDR3 contains 15 residues. The chain combines TRBV4-2 with TRBJ1-6; maybe TRBD1 (5 bases). What was sequenced was PBMCs. This receptor was obtained from a man in his forties in good health and CMV-seropositive. In DNA form, the CDR3 reads TGTGCCAGCAGCCAAGGGGGCCAGAGTAATTCACCCCTCCACTTT. Its protein product is CASSQGGQSNSPLHF.